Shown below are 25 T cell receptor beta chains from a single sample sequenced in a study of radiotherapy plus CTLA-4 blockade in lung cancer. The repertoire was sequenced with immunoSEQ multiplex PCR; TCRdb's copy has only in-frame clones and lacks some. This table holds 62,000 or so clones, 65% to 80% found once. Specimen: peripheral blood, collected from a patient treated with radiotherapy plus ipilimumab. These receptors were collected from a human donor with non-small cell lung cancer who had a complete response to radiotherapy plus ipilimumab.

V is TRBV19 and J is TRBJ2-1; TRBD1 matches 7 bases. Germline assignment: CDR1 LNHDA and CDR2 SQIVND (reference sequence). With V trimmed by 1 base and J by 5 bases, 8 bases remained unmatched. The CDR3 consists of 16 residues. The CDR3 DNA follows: TGTGCCAGTAGTATAGGGGCTAGGGGGACAGACAATGAGCAGTTCTTC. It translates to CASSIGARGTDNEQFF. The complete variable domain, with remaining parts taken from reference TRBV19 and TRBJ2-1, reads DGGITQSPKYLFRKEGQNVTLSCEQNLNHDAMYWYRQDPGQGLRLIYYSQIVNDFQKGDIAEGYSVSREKKESFPLTVTSAQKNPTAFYLCASSIGARGTDNEQFFGPGTRLTVL.

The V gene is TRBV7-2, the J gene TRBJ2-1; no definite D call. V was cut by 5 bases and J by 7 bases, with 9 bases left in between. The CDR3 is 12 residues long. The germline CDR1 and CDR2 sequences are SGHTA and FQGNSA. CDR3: CASSRTKNEQFF. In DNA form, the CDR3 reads TGTGCCAGCAGCCGGACGAAAAATGAGCAGTTCTTC.

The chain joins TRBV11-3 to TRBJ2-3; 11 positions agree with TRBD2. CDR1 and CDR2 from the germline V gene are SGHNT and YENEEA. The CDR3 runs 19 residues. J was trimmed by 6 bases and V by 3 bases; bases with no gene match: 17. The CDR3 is CASSFGFGSGRAGADTQYF. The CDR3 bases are TGTGCCAGCAGCTTCGGGTTCGGTAGCGGGAGGGCGGGGGCGGATACGCAGTATTTT.

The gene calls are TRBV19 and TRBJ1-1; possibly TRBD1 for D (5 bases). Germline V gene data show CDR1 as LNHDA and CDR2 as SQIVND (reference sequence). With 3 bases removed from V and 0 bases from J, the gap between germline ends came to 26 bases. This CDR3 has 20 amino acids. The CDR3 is CASSIVGEVGRGLMNTEAFF. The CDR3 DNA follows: TGTGCCAGTAGTATTGTAGGTGAGGTAGGACGGGGGTTAATGAACACTGAAGCTTTCTTT. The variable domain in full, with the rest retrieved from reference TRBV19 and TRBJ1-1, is DGGITQSPKYLFRKEGQNVTLSCEQNLNHDAMYWYRQDPGQGLRLIYYSQIVNDFQKGDIAEGYSVSREKKESFPLTVTSAQKNPTAFYLCASSIVGEVGRGLMNTEAFFGQGTRLTVV.

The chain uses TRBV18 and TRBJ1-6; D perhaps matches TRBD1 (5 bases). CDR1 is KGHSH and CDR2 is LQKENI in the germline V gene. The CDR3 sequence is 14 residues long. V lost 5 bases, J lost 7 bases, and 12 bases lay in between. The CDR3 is CASSSDSGNSPLHF. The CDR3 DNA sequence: TGTGCCAGCTCATCCGACAGTGGGAATTCACCCCTCCACTTT. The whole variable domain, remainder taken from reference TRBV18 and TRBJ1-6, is NAGVMQNPRHLVRRRGQEARLRCSPMKGHSHVYWYRQLPEEGLKFMVYLQKENIIDESGMPKERFSAEFPKEGPSILRIQQVVRGDSAAYFCASSSDSGNSPLHFGNGTRLTVT.

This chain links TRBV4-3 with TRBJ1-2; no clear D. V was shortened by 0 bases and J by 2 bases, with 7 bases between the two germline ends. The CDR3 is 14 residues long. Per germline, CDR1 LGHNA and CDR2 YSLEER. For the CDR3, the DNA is TGCGCCAGCAGCCAAGATTTGGTGAACTATGGCTACACCTTC. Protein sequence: CASSQDLVNYGYTF.

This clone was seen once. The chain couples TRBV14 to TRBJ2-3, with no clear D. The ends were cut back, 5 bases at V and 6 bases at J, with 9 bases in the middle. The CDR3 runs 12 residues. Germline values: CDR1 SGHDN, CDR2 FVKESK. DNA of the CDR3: TGTGCCAGCAGCTCGGTTTTGGATACGCAGTATTTT. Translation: CASSSVLDTQYF.

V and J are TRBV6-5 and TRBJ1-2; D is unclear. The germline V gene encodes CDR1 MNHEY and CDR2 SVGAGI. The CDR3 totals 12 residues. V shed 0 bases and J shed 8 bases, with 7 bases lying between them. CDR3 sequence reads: CASSYSNMGYTF. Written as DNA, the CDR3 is TGTGCCAGCAGTTACTCGAATATGGGCTACACCTTC.

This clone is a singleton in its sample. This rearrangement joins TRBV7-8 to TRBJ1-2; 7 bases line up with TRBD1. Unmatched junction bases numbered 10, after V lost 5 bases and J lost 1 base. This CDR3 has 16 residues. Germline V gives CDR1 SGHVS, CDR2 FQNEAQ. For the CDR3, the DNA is TGTGCCAGCAGCCCCAAATTGCAGGGGGTTAACTATGGCTACACCTTC. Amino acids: CASSPKLQGVNYGYTF.

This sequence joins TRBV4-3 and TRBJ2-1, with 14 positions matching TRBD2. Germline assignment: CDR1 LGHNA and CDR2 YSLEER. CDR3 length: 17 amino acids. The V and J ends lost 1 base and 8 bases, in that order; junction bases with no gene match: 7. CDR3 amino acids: CASSQGLAGGPFHEQFF. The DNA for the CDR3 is TGCGCCAGCAGCCAAGGACTAGCGGGAGGGCCGTTCCATGAGCAGTTCTTC.

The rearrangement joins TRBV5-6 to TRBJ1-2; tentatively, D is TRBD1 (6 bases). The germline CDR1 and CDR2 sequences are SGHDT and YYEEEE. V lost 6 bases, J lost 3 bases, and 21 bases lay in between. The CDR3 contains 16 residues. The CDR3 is CASTSGDPPAHYGYTF. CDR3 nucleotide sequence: TGTGCCAGCACCTCAGGGGATCCCCCTGCGCACTATGGCTACACCTTC. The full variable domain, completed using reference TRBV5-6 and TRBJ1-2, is DAGVTQSPTHLIKTRGQQVTLRCSPKSGHDTVSWYQQALGQGPQFIFQYYEEEERQRGNFPDRFSGHQFPNYSSELNVNALLLGDSALYLCASTSGDPPAHYGYTFGSGTRLTVV.

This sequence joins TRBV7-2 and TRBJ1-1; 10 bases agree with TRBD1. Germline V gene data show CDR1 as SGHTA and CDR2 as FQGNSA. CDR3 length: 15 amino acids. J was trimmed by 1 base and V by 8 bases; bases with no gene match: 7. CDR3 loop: CASEDRGRWNTEAFF. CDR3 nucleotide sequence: TGTGCCAGCGAGGACAGGGGGAGATGGAACACTGAAGCTTTCTTT. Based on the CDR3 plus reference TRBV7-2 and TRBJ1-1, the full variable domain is GAGVSQSPSNKVTEKGKDVELRCDPISGHTALYWYRQSLGQGLEFLIYFQGNSAPDKSGLPSDRFSAERTGGSVSTLTIQRTQQEDSAVYLCASEDRGRWNTEAFFGQGTRLTVV.

CDR3 in amino acids: CASSLGGTVTGELFF. The CDR3 DNA reads as TGTGCCAGCAGCTTAGGAGGGACTGTCACCGGGGAGCTGTTTTTT. The chain links TRBV11-3 to TRBJ2-2, with D possibly being TRBD2 (6 bases). Trimming left V 1 base short and J 4 bases short, with 10 bases between. The CDR3 is 15 amino acids. Germline-derived CDR1 and CDR2 are SGHNT and YENEEA. Full variable domain (outside the CDR3, taken from reference TRBV11-3 and TRBJ2-2): EAGVVQSPRYKIIEKKQPVAFWCNPISGHNTLYWYLQNLGQGPELLIRYENEEAVDDSQLPKDRFSAERLKGVDSTLKIQPAELGDSAVYLCASSLGGTVTGELFFGEGSRLTVL.

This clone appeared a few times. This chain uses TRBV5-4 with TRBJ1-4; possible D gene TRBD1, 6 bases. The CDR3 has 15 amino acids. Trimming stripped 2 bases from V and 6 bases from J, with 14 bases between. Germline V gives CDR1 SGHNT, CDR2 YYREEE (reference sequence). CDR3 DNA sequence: TGTGCCAGCAGCTTACAGGGTAGAGGGGATGAAAAACTGTTTTTT. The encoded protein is CASSLQGRGDEKLFF.

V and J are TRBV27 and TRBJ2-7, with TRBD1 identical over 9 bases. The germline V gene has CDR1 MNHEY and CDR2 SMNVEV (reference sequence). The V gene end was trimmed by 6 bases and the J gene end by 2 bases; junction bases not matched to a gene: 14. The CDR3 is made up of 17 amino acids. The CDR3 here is CASSPSGTGIWAYEQYV. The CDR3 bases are TGTGCCAGCAGCCCCTCTGGGACAGGGATTTGGGCCTACGAGCAGTACGTC.

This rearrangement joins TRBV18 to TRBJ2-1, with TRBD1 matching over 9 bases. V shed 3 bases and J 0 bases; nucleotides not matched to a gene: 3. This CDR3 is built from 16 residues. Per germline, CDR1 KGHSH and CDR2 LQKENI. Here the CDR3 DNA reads TGTGCCAGCTCACCGTTGACAGGGGGCTCCTACAATGAGCAGTTCTTC. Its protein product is CASSPLTGGSYNEQFF.

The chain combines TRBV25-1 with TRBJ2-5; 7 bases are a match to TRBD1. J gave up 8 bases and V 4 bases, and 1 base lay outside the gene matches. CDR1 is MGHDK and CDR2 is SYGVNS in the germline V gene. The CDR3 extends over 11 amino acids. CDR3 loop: CASSGDSTQYF. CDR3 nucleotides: TGTGCCAGCAGTGGGGACAGCACCCAGTACTTC.

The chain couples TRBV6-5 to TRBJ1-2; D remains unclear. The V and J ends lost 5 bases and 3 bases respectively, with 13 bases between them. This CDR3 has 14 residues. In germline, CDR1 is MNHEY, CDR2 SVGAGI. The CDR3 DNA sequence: TGTGCCAGCAGTGAAACCCCGAACTACTATGGCTACACCTTC. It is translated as CASSETPNYYGYTF.

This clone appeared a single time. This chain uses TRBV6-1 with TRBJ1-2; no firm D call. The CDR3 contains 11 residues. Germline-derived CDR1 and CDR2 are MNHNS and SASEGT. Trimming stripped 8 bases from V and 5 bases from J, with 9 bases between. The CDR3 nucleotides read TGTGCCAGCCGATTCTCTTATGGCTACACCTTC. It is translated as CASRFSYGYTF.

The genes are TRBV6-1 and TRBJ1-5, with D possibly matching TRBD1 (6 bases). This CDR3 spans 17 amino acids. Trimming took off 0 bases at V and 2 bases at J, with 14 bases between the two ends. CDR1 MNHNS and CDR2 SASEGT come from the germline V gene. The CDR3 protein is CASSEAWGQAGNQPQHF. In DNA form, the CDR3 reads TGTGCCAGCAGTGAAGCGTGGGGGCAGGCGGGCAATCAGCCCCAGCATTTT.

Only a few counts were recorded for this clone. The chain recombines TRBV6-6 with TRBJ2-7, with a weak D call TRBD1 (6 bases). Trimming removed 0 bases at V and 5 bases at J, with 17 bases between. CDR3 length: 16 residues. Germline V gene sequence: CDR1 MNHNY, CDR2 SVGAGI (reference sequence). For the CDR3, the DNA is TGTGCCAGCAGTTACTCCGGGACACTCCAGCAGAACGAGCAGTACGTC. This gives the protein CASSYSGTLQQNEQYV.

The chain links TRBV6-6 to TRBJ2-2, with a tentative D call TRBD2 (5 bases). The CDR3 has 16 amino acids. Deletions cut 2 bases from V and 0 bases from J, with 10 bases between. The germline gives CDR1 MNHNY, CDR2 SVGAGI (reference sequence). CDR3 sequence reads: CASSYDRRTNTGELFF. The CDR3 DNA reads TGTGCCAGCAGTTACGATCGGAGGACGAACACCGGGGAGCTGTTTTTT.

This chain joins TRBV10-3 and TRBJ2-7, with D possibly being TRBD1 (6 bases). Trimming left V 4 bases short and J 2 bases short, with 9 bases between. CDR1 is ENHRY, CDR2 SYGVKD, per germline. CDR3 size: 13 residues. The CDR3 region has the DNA TGTGCCATCAGTGTAGGACAGCCCTACGAGCAGTACTTC. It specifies CAISVGQPYEQYF.

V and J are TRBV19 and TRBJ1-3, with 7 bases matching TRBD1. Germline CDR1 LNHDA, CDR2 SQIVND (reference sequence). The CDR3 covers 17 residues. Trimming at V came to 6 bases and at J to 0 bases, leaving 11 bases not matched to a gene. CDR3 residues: CASSPGQRVSSGNTIYF. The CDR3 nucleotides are TGTGCCAGTAGCCCGGGACAGAGAGTTTCCTCTGGAAACACCATATATTTT.

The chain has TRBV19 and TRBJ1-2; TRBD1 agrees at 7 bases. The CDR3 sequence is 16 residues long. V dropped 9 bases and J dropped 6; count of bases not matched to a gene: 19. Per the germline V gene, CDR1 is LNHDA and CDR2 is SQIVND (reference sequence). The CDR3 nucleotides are TGTGCCAGCGAGAGTCCTGACAGGGCTGGATGGAATGGCTACACCTTC. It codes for CASESPDRAGWNGYTF.